This T cell receptor beta chain was captured in a study of cytomegalovirus exposure and HLA in healthy donors. The CDR3 has 16 amino acids. With V trimmed by 3 bases and J by 4 bases, 10 bases remained unmatched. The V gene's germline CDR1 is MGHDK and CDR2 SYGVNS. A multiplex PCR was run with 60 Vbeta primers and 13 Jbeta primers. TCRdb's copy holds only in-frame clones and misses some; the assay was immunoSEQ multiplex PCR. Found here are about 190,000 clones, over 70% of them singletons; the top ten hold over 1%. This clone was recorded a few times. The chain is built from TRBV25-1 and TRBJ2-7; 9 bases agree with TRBD1. This sequence originates from a man younger than 40 in good health and CMV-seronegative. The sequenced material came from PBMCs. The CDR3: CASSDPVGGTGYEQYF. The CDR3 DNA reads as TGTGCCAGCAGTGACCCGGTCGGGGGGACAGGGTACGAGCAGTACTTC.